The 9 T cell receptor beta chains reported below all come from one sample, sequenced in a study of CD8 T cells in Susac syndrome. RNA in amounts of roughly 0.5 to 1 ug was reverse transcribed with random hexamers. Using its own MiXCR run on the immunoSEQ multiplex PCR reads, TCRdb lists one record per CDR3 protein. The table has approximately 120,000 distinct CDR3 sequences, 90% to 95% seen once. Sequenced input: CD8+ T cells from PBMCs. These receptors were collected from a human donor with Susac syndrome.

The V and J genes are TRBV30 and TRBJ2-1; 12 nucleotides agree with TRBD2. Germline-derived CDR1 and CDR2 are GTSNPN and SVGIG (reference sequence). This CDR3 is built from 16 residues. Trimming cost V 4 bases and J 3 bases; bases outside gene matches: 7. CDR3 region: CAWIPGTSGRYNEQFF. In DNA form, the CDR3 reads TGTGCCTGGATCCCCGGGACTAGCGGGCGCTACAATGAGCAGTTCTTC.

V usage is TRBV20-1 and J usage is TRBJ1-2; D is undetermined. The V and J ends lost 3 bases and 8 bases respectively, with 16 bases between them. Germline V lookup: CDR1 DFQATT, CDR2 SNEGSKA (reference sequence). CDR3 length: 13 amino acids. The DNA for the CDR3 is TGCAGTGCTAGCGATCCTACCTATGGCGGCTACACCTTC. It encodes CSASDPTYGGYTF.

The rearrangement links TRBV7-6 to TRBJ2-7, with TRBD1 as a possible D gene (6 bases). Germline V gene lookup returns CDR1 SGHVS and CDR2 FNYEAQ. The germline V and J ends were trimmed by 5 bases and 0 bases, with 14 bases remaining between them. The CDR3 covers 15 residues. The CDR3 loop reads CASSNTGPLSYEQYF. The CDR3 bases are TGTGCCAGCAGCAATACAGGGCCCCTCTCCTACGAGCAGTACTTC.

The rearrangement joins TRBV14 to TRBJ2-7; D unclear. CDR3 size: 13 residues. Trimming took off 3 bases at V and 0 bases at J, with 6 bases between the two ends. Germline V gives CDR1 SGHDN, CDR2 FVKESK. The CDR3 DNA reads TGTGCCAGCAGCCATCTCATCTCCTACGAGCAGTACTTC. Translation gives CASSHLISYEQYF.

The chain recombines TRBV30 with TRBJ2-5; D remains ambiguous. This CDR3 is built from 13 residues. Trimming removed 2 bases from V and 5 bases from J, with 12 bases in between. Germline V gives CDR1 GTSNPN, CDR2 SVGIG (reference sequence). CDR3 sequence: CAWSPLVRETQYF. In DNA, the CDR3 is TGTGCCTGGAGTCCCCTGGTCCGGGAGACCCAGTACTTC.

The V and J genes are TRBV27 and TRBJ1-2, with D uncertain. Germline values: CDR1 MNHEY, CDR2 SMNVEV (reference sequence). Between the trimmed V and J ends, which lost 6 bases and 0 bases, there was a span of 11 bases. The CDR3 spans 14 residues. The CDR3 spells CASSLVSTNYGYTF. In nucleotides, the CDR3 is TGTGCCAGCAGCCTCGTCAGTACTAACTATGGCTACACCTTC.

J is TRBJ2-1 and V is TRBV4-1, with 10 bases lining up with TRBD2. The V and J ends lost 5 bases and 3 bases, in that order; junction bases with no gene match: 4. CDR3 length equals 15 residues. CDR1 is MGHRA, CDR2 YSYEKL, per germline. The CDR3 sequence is CASSSGTSDYNEQFF. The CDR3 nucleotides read TGCGCCAGCAGCTCCGGGACTAGCGACTACAATGAGCAGTTCTTC.

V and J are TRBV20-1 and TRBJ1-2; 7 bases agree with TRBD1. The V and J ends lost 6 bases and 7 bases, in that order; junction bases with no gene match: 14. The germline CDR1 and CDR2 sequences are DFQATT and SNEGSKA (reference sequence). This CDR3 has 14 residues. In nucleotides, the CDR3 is TGCAGTGCCAGAACTCCACAGGGGATCTCTGGCTACACCTTC. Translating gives CSARTPQGISGYTF.

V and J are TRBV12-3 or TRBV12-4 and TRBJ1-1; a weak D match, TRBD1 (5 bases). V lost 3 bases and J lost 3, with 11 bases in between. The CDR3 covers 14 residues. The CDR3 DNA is TGTGCCAGCAGTTTCAGGGTTGCGGACACTGAAGCTTTCTTT. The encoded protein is CASSFRVADTEAFF.